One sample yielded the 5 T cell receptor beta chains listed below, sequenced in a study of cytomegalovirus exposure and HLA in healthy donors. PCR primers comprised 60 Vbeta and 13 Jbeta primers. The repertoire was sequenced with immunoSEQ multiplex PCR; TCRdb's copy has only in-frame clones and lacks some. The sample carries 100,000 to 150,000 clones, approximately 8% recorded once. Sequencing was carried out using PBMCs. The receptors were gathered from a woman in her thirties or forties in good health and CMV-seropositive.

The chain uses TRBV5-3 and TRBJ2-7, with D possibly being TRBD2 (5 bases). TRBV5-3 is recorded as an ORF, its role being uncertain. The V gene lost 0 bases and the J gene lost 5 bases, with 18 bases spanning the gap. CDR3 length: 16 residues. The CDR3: CARSLAVGESGHEQYF. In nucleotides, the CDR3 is TGTGCCAGAAGCTTGGCCGTCGGGGAGAGCGGCCACGAGCAGTACTTC.

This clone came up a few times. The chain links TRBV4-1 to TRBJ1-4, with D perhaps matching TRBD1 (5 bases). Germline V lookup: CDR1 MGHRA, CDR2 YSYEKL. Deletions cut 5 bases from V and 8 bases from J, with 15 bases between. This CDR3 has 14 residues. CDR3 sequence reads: CASSDTGGWEKLFF. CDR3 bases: TGCGCCAGCAGCGACACGGGGGGTTGGGAAAAACTGTTTTTT.

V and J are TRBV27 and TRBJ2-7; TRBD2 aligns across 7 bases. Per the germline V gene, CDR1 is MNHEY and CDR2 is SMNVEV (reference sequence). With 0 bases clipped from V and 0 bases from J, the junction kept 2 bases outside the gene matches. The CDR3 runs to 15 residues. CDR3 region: CASSLSVAGSYEQYF. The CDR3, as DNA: TGTGCCAGCAGTTTATCAGTAGCGGGCTCCTACGAGCAGTACTTC.

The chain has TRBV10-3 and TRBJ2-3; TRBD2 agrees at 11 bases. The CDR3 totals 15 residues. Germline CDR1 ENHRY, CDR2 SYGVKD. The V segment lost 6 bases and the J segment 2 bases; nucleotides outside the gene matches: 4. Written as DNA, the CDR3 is TGTGCCATCAGGTCTAGCGGGGGGATCACAGATACGCAGTATTTT. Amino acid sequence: CAIRSSGGITDTQYF.

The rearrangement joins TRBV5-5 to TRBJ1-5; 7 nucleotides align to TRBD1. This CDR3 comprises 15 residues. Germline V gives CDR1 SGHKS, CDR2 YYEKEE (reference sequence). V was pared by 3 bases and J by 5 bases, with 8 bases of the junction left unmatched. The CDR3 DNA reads TGTGCCAGCAGCTGGGGACAGCAAGGATATCAGCCCCAGCATTTT. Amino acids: CASSWGQQGYQPQHF.